Reported below is one T cell receptor beta chain. No antigen is known for it. Relative to the germline gene, one junction end is altered; a read error may explain this. Total RNA and DNA were co-extracted from about 20-30 mg of bulk tissue with the AllPrep DNA/RNA mini kit, without cell sorting. Between late 2015 and March 2016, roughly five patients in China with histopathologically diagnosed primary liver carcinoma had their tumors surgically resected. Chronic HBV infection was present in the patients, and the patients were treatment-naive at sampling. Each tumor was sampled at five spatially separated regions: the tumor centre plus the superior, inferior, left-lateral and right-lateral poles. Histology showed that every tumor sample contained more than 80% viable tumor cells. Pieces of fresh tumor and adjacent tissue were cut in half, with one half kept in RNAlater at -80 degrees C and the other half sent for histology.

This entry belongs to a study of tumor-infiltrating lymphocytes in primary liver carcinoma (dated by TCRdb to the late 2010s). A note on the overall study: Of the five patients (three men and two women, aged 30 to 69 years), four had hepatocellular carcinoma and one had combined HCC and intrahepatic cholangiocarcinoma. The five patients had tumors of stage T1-T3 N0M0, with maximum diameters ranging from about 4 to 11 cm. Samples yielded roughly 3.5 to 8 million productive TCRbeta reads; read depth did not differ significantly between tissue types. The study combined TCRbeta repertoire sequencing, expression microarrays and whole-exome sequencing across five regions of each liver tumor, with adjacent normal tissue and blood. A total of 35 or so specimens from 5 patients went through TCRbeta repertoire sequencing, namely 25 tumor regions, 5 adjacent noncancerous liver tissues and 5 peripheral blood samples. To link TCRbeta repertoire diversity with the local molecular phenotype, the roughly 26 tumor region samples were profiled using Agilent mRNA microarrays. High reproducibility was observed for the technical replicate repertoires, with mean shared-clone rates about 0.89 and correlation coefficients above 0.98. General study outcomes and caveats: Pairs of tumor regions showed greater repertoire overlap (mean 36%) than tumor-adjacent pairs (roughly 17%) or tumor-blood pairs (approximately 15%), which is consistent with antigen-driven expansion. Only about 7-25% of top clones were present in all five regions of a tumor, suggesting spatial heterogeneity of tumor-infiltrating T cells. The top 250 clones made up a significantly larger repertoire fraction in tumors than in blood (p = 0.039). Comparison of CD4+ and CD8+ T cell repertoires was precluded by the use of bulk unsorted samples. The study included only a few patients, and the authors note findings should be validated in a larger study. Only the TCR beta chain was sequenced, which likely underestimates true repertoire diversity because unpaired alpha chains were not captured.

The germline V gene yields SGHDT for CDR1 and YYEEEE for CDR2. Including cysteine and phenylalanine, the CDR3 has 14 amino acids. This entry keeps only the CDR3 DNA: 42 bases, framed from base 1. TCRbeta-specific cDNA was reverse-transcribed from approximately 460 ng total RNA using a constant-region primer and ProtoScript II reverse transcriptase. Three nested multiplex PCR rounds, following a slightly modified ARM-PCR procedure, were used to build the TCRbeta libraries. Multiplex TRBV1-TRBV30 forward primers and a Cbeta reverse primer were used in the first two PCR rounds, each of which was run for around 10 cycles. Sample barcodes and Illumina adapters were added in a final 25-cycle PCR using Deep VentR polymerase. Before sequencing, amplicons of 200-500 bp were gel-purified using a QIAquick gel extraction kit. An Illumina HiSeq 2500 was used to sequence the TCRbeta amplicons, generating 250-bp paired-end reads. The published analysis was carried out like this. To recover full CDR3 sequences, reads were quality-trimmed using Trimmomatic v0.33 and paired reads were then merged using FLASH v1.2.11. V, D and J germline segments were assigned to the rearranged TCRbeta sequences using MiGEC v1.2.1b. Clonotype statistics and Shannon-Wiener diversity indices were computed with VDJtools v1.0.0. Except for diversity analysis, only each sample's 250 most abundant clonotypes were used in subsequent analyses to reduce sampling bias. The public reads were reprocessed in TCRdb via fastp at Q25 and MiXCR, keeping in-frame beta chains. Records with the same CDR3 protein are collapsed into one entry carrying the most frequent genes and DNA. These V and J calls rely on TCRdb rather than the paper's analysis. The sample data list about 190,000 distinct CDR3 sequences, and just under 85% of these were observed just once. The top ten hold around 18% of the sample.

The rearrangement joined TRBV5-6 to TRBJ2-5; perhaps TRBD2 is the D gene, with 5 bases matching. Material for sequencing was tumor tissue from primary liver carcinoma. This clonotype was obtained from a man between 40 and 49 years old with primary liver carcinoma and hepatitis B virus infection. The DNA reads TGTGCCAGCAGCTATGAGGCTAGCCAAGAGATCCAGTACTTC. Its protein product is CASSYEASQEIQYF.